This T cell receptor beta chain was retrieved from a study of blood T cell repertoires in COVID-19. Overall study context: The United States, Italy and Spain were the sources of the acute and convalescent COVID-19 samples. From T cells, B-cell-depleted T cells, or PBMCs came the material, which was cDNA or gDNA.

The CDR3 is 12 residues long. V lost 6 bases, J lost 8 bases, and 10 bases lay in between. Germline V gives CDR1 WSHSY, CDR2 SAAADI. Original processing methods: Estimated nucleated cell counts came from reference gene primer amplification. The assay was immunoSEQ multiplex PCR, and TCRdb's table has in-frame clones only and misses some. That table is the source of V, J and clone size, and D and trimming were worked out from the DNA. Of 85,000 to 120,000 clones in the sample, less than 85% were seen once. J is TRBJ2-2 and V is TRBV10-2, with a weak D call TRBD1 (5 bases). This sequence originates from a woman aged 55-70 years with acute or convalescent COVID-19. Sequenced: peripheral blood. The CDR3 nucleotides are TGCGCCAGCAGCGACAGTCGAGGGGAGCTGTTTTTT. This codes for CASSDSRGELFF.